Below are 18 T cell receptor beta chains sequenced from a single sample in a study of early T cells in non-severe SARS-CoV-2 infection. TCRdb re-analysed the 5' RACE reads in MiXCR, keeping a single row per CDR3 protein. The sample yields 26,000 or so distinct CDR3 sequences, roughly 4.1% seen once. Material for sequencing was whole blood. Source of these receptors: an adult who was a healthcare worker with PCR-confirmed SARS-CoV-2 infection or an uninfected control (not recorded which).

This clonotype has ten or more counts. This sequence joins TRBV7-3 and TRBJ2-1; TRBD1 is a possible D gene (5 bases). Trimming pared 1 base from V and 5 bases from J, leaving 9 bases between. The CDR3 is made up of 14 amino acids. The germline CDR1 and CDR2 sequences are SGHTA and FQGTGA. The CDR3 sequence: CASSLMGRDNEQFF. The DNA of the CDR3 is TGTGCCAGCAGCTTAATGGGCAGGGACAATGAGCAGTTCTTC.

This clonotype was detected ten times or more. The chain has TRBV27 and TRBJ1-2; weak D call: TRBD1 (5 bases). The CDR3 has 14 amino acids. V was cut by 0 bases and J by 3 bases, with 8 bases left in between. Germline V gives CDR1 MNHEY, CDR2 SMNVEV (reference sequence). CDR3 residues: CASSLSSGDYGYTF. Written as DNA, the CDR3 is TGTGCCAGCAGTTTATCGTCGGGGGACTATGGCTACACCTTC.

This clonotype has only a few counts. This chain joins TRBV7-3 and TRBJ2-5; D assignment may be TRBD1 or TRBD2 (5 bases each). CDR1 SGHTA and CDR2 FQGTGA come from the germline V gene. The ends were cut back, 5 bases at V and 2 bases at J, with 9 bases in the middle. The CDR3 is made up of 13 amino acids. The CDR3 nucleotides read TGTGCCAGCAGCGCCGGGGCTCAAGAGACCCAGTACTTC. Its translation is CASSAGAQETQYF.

This clonotype has a count of ten or more. J is TRBJ2-1 and V is TRBV13; 11 bases match TRBD2. CDR3 length: 16 amino acids. J gave up 7 bases and V 4 bases, and 9 bases lay outside the gene matches. Germline CDR1 reads PRHDT; CDR2 reads FYEKMQ (reference sequence). The CDR3 nucleotides are TGTGCCAGCAGCTCCTCCGTAGCGGGAGGGGGGAATGAGCAGTTCTTC. Amino acids: CASSSSVAGGGNEQFF. The full variable domain, its missing parts supplied by reference TRBV13 and TRBJ2-1, is AAGVIQSPRHLIKEKRETATLKCYPIPRHDTVYWYQQGPGQDPQFLISFYEKMQSDKGSIPDRFSAQQFSDYHSELNMSSLELGDSALYFCASSSSVAGGGNEQFFGPGTRLTVL.

There are many counts of this clonotype. The chain has TRBV20-1 and TRBJ2-5, with 10 bases lining up with TRBD2. The CDR3 sequence is 21 residues long. Germline V lookup: CDR1 DFQATT, CDR2 SNEGSKA (reference sequence). The V gene end was trimmed by 0 bases and the J gene end by 2 bases; junction bases not matched to a gene: 21. CDR3 in amino acids: CSARERLDRGVAGGGQETQYF. The CDR3 DNA reads TGCAGTGCTAGAGAGAGACTAGACAGGGGTGTAGCGGGAGGAGGACAAGAGACCCAGTACTTC.

The genes are TRBV6-6 and TRBJ2-6; D is undetermined. Per the germline V gene, CDR1 is MNHNY and CDR2 is SVGAGI (reference sequence). V was shortened by 7 bases and J by 4 bases, with 8 bases between the two germline ends. The CDR3 is 13 residues long. CDR3 nucleotide sequence: TGTGCCAGCATCAACGAGGGGGCCAACGTCCTGACTTTC. This sequence encodes CASINEGANVLTF.

This clonotype was observed a few times. The rearrangement uses TRBV6-2 or TRBV6-3 and TRBJ2-2; 8 nucleotides match TRBD2. V lost 6 bases and J lost 10; bases outside the gene matches: 10. Looked up from germline, CDR1 is MNHEY and CDR2 is SVGEGT. The length of the CDR3 is 14 residues. CDR3 region: CASRLLAASMELFF. The CDR3 DNA reads as TGTGCCAGCAGGCTACTAGCGGCTTCGATGGAGCTGTTTTTT.

Concerning this clonotype itself: Just one base apart from a much larger clone, this may be a read error. The chain has TRBV11-2 and TRBJ2-2; perhaps TRBD2 as D (6 bases). Germline V lookup: CDR1 SGHAT, CDR2 FQNNGV. The CDR3 has 16 amino acids. The ends were cut back, 6 bases at V and 5 bases at J, with 19 bases in the middle. In DNA form, the CDR3 reads TGTGCCAGCAGTCCCCTTGGCGGGAAACGGACCGGGGAGCTGTTTTTT. Its protein product is CASSPLGGKRTGELFF.

This clonotype was observed many times. This chain joins TRBV2 and TRBJ2-3; D is unresolved. The germline V gene encodes CDR1 SNHLY and CDR2 FYNNEI. CDR3 size: 14 residues. With 10 bases removed from V and 1 base from J, the gap between germline ends came to 15 bases. The CDR3 region has the DNA TGTGCCATCCGACCGTTGTGGGGCACAGATACGCAGTATTTT. Its protein is CAIRPLWGTDTQYF.

This clonotype is deemed medium-sized (0.01 to 0.1%). The chain combines TRBV9 with TRBJ2-5; maybe TRBD2 (5 bases). The V end was cut by 0 bases, the J end by 4 bases, with 13 bases between. The length of the CDR3 is 15 residues. Germline-derived CDR1 and CDR2 are SGDLS and YYNGEE. CDR3 region: CASSVGNGRGETQYF. CDR3 DNA sequence: TGTGCCAGCAGCGTAGGGAATGGTCGGGGAGAGACCCAGTACTTC. The entire variable domain, with the rest obtained from reference TRBV9 and TRBJ2-5, is as follows: DSGVTQTPKHLITATGQRVTLRCSPRSGDLSVYWYQQSLDQGLQFLIQYYNGEERAKGNILERFSAQQFPDLHSELNLSSLELGDSALYFCASSVGNGRGETQYFGPGTRLLVL.

This clonotype was seen many times. The chain joins TRBV9 to TRBJ1-1; no clear D gene. The CDR3 extends over 14 amino acids. The germline CDR1 and CDR2 sequences are SGDLS and YYNGEE. The V end lost 6 bases, the J end lost 1 base, and 13 bases lay between the germline ends. The CDR3 DNA follows: TGTGCCAGCACCGCAATTGTTGGGAACACTGAAGCTTTCTTT. Residues: CASTAIVGNTEAFF. The full variable domain, completed using reference TRBV9 and TRBJ1-1, is DSGVTQTPKHLITATGQRVTLRCSPRSGDLSVYWYQQSLDQGLQFLIQYYNGEERAKGNILERFSAQQFPDLHSELNLSSLELGDSALYFCASTAIVGNTEAFFGQGTRLTVV.

The table lists this clonotype with many counts. The chain employs TRBV7-2 and TRBJ2-7, with a weak D call TRBD1 (6 bases). The CDR3 totals 13 residues. V dropped 6 bases and J dropped 4 bases, with 13 bases sitting between them. Germline V CDR1 and CDR2: SGHTA, FQGNSA. CDR3 sequence (DNA): TGTGCCAGCAGTTCCCGGGACACTTACGAGCAGTACTTC. This encodes CASSSRDTYEQYF.

Ten or more counts support this clonotype. The chain combines TRBV6-1 with TRBJ1-1; 7 positions match TRBD1. Germline CDR1 MNHNS, CDR2 SASEGT. The V and J ends lost 10 bases and 0 bases, in that order; junction bases with no gene match: 5. The CDR3 is made up of 13 amino acids. DNA for the CDR3: TGTGCCACTCGACAGGGCCTGAACACTGAAGCTTTCTTT. Translating gives CATRQGLNTEAFF.

This clonotype was seen a handful of times. The chain joins TRBV28 to TRBJ2-7, with 7 bases lining up with TRBD2. This CDR3 is 14 amino acids long. The V gene's germline CDR1 is MDHEN and CDR2 SYDVKM. J gave up 5 bases and V 2 bases, and 6 bases lay outside the gene matches. CDR3 amino acids: CASSLGGSVNEQYF. The CDR3 DNA follows: TGTGCCAGCAGTTTAGGCGGGAGCGTGAACGAGCAGTACTTC.

In its sample, this clonotype was seen many times. The chain employs TRBV2 and TRBJ2-7, with TRBD1 as a possible D gene (5 bases). The length of the CDR3 is 17 residues. The germline gives CDR1 SNHLY, CDR2 FYNNEI. Trimming stripped 1 base from V and 4 bases from J, with 20 bases between. The CDR3 sequence: CASSEDMARQLNYEQYF. The CDR3 nucleotides are TGTGCCAGCAGTGAAGACATGGCGCGACAGCTTAATTACGAGCAGTACTTC.

Ten or more counts support this clonotype. The V and J genes are TRBV30 and TRBJ2-3; 9 nucleotides line up with TRBD2. Germline CDR1 and CDR2: GTSNPN and SVGIG (reference sequence). The CDR3 runs to 15 residues. V lost 1 base and J lost 4; bases outside the gene matches: 6. This CDR3 reads CAWSGVAGVADTQYF. The CDR3 nucleotides read TGTGCCTGGAGTGGGGTAGCGGGAGTAGCAGATACGCAGTATTTT.

J is TRBJ2-7 and V is TRBV7-8, with D unresolved. Germline CDR1 and CDR2: SGHVS and FQNEAQ. Trimming took off 1 base at V and 3 bases at J, with 7 bases between the two ends. The CDR3 totals 13 residues. In DNA, the CDR3 is TGTGCCAGCAGCTTAGGGCCAAACTACGAGCAGTACTTC. Encoded protein: CASSLGPNYEQYF.

This clonotype was seen many times. The CDR3 DNA reads TGCAGTGCTAGAGATTCTGCTAGCGGGAGAAGTACGGGCTACGAGCAGTACTTC. Translated: CSARDSASGRSTGYEQYF. The chain uses TRBV20-1 and TRBJ2-7; 10 bases are a match to TRBD2. The CDR3 is made up of 18 amino acids. Germline CDR1 reads DFQATT; CDR2 reads SNEGSKA (reference sequence). V shed 0 bases, J shed 3 bases, and the junction held 14 bases outside the gene matches.